The subject of this entry is one TCR beta chain. Trimming stripped 8 bases from V and 0 bases from J, with 6 bases between. The CDR3 contains 12 residues. Looked up from germline, CDR1 is SEHNR and CDR2 is FQNEAQ (reference sequence). The authors' processing: Nucleated cell counts were estimated from reference gene primer amplification. Method: immunoSEQ multiplex PCR; TCRdb's copy keeps in-frame clones and lacks some. D and trimming come from the DNA, and the V and J calls and clone size come from that table. The data contain about 120,000 clones, approximately 83% of them singletons. The source of the sample is a study of blood T cell repertoires in COVID-19. On the study more broadly: Samples taken during acute and convalescent COVID-19 were collected in the United States, Italy and Spain.

Sequencing used peripheral blood. The chain employs TRBV7-9 and TRBJ2-3; no reliable D call. The clonotype originates from a woman in her sixties or seventies with acute or convalescent COVID-19. The CDR3: CASGPSTDTQYF. CDR3 bases: TGTGCCAGCGGCCCGAGCACAGATACGCAGTATTTT.